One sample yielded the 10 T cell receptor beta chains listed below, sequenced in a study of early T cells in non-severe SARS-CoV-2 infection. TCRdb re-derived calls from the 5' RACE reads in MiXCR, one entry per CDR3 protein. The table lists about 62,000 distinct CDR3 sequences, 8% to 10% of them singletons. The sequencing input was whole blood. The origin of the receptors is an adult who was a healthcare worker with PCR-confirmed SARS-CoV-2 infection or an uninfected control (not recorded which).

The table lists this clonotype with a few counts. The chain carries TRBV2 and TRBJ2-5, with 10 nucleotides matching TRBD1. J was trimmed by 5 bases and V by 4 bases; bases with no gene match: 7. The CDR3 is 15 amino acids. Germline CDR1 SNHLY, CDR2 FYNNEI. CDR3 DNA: TGTGCCAGCAGTGGGACAGGGGGATTTCGGGAGACCCAGTACTTC. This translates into CASSGTGGFRETQYF.

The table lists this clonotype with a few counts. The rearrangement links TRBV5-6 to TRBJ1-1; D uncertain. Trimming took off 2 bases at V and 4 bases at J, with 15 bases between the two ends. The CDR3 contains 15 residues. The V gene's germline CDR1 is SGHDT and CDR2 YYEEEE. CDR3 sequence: CASSLVAGMGTEAFF. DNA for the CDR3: TGTGCCAGCAGCTTAGTGGCGGGGATGGGCACTGAAGCTTTCTTT.

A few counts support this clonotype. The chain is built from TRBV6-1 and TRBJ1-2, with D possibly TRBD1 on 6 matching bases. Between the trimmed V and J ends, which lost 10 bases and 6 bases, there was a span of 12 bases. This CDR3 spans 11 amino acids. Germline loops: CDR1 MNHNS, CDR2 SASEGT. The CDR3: CAIPGQHGYTF. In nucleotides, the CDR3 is TGTGCCATCCCGGGACAACATGGCTACACCTTC.

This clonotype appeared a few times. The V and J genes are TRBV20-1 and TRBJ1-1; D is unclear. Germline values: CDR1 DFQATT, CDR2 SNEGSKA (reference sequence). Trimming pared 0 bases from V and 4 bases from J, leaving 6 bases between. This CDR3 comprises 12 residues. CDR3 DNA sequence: TGCAGTGCTAGAGAGAAACGCACTGAAGCTTTCTTT. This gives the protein CSAREKRTEAFF.

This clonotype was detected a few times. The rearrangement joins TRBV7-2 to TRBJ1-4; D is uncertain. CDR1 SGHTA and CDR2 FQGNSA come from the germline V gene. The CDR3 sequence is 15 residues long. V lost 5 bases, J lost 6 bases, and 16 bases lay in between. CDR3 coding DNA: TGTGCCAGCAGCGCCTTTTGGGCGGCTGATGAAAAACTGTTTTTT. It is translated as CASSAFWAADEKLFF. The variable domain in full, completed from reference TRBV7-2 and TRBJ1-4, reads GAGVSQSPSNKVTEKGKDVELRCDPISGHTALYWYRQSLGQGLEFLIYFQGNSAPDKSGLPSDRFSAERTGGSVSTLTIQRTQQEDSAVYLCASSAFWAADEKLFFGSGTQLSVL.

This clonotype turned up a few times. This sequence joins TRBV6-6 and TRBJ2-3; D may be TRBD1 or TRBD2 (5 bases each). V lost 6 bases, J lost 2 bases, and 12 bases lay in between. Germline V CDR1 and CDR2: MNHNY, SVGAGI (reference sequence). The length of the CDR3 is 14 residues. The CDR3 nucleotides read TGTGCCAGCAGCCGGGACCCTCACACAGATACGCAGTATTTT. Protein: CASSRDPHTDTQYF.

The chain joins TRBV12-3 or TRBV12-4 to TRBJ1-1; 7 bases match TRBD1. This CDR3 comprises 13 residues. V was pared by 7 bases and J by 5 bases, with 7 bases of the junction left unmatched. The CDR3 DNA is TGTGCCAGCACCGACAGGGTTAGTACTGAAGCTTTCTTT. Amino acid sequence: CASTDRVSTEAFF.

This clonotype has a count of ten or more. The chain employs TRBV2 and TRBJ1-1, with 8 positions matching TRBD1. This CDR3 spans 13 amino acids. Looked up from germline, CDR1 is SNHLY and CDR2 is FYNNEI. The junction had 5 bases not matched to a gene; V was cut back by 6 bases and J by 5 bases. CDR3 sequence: CASRDRVGTEAFF. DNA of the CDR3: TGTGCCAGCAGGGACAGGGTGGGTACTGAAGCTTTCTTT.

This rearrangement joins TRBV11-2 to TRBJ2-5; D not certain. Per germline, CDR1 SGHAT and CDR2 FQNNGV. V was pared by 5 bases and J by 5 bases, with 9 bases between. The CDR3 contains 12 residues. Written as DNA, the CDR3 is TGTGCCAGCAGCCCCCTTGGGGAGACCCAGTACTTC. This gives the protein CASSPLGETQYF.

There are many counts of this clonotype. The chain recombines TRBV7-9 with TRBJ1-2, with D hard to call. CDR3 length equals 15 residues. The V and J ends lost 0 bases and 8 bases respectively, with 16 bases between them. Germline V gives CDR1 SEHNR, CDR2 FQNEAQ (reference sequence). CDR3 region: CASSLAIGGSGGYTF. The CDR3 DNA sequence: TGTGCCAGCAGCTTAGCGATTGGCGGCTCAGGAGGCTACACCTTC.